Presented here are 17 T cell receptor beta chains from one specimen sequenced in a study of shared clonotypes between healthy human individuals (dated by TCRdb to 2019 to 2021). Receptors were amplified or captured by the immunoSEQ multiplex PCR assay. TCRdb stores this immuneACCESS table with in-frame sequences only. Part of the clones is absent; in the studies checked, under half of the shortfall reflects unresolved V genes, and no reason is known for the rest. The sample data list some 2,400,000 clones, and nearly 97% of these were observed just once. Together, the top ten hold around 0.13% of the sample. The sequencing input was naive CD4+ T cells sorted from blood. This specimen's cell subset or site label, interpreted: CD45RA+ positively selected. These receptors all stem from a man younger than 35 in good health.

As to this clone: Its ends do not fully match the called genes, so a read error is possible. The chain has TRBV28 and TRBJ2-1; 11 nucleotides match TRBD2. This CDR3 region has 12 residues. Germline CDR1 reads MDHEN; CDR2 reads SYDVKM. The DNA for the CDR3 is TGTGCCAGCAGTTCCACGATGACTAGCGGGGTCTTC. As protein: CASSSTMTSGVF.

The chain recombines TRBV5-1 with TRBJ2-7, with 10 bases fitting TRBD2. V lost 4 bases, J lost 7 bases, and 11 bases stayed unmatched. CDR1 and CDR2 from the germline V gene are SGHRS and YFSETQ. This CDR3 has 15 amino acids. CDR3 loop: CASSGSAGGPREQYF. CDR3 nucleotide sequence: TGCGCCAGCAGCGGCTCAGCGGGAGGGCCTCGGGAGCAGTACTTC.

The chain has TRBV6-1 and TRBJ1-5, with D perhaps TRBD1 (5 bases). Trimming removed 5 bases at V and 9 bases at J, with 17 bases between. CDR1 is MNHNS, CDR2 SASEGT, per germline. The CDR3 covers 14 residues. The CDR3 region is CASSSRDGLSPQHF. In nucleotides, the CDR3 is TGTGCCAGCAGTTCAAGGGACGGTCTTTCGCCCCAGCATTTT.

The chain carries TRBV6-5 and TRBJ1-1; perhaps TRBD1 as D (6 bases). The V gene lost 4 bases and the J gene lost 4 bases, with 13 bases spanning the gap. There are 14 residues in the CDR3. Germline V lookup: CDR1 MNHEY, CDR2 SVGAGI. CDR3 loop: CASSSPGGPTEAFF. In nucleotides, the CDR3 is TGTGCCAGCAGTTCCCCTGGGGGGCCCACTGAAGCTTTCTTT.

The chain is built from TRBV19 and TRBJ2-1; TRBD1 agrees at 9 bases. Losses at the gene ends were 7 bases for V and 2 bases for J; bases not matched to a gene: 12. The CDR3 spans 17 residues. Germline V CDR1 and CDR2: LNHDA, SQIVND (reference sequence). CDR3 DNA: TGTGCCAGTAATTCCAATGAAGGGACAGGGACCTACAATGAGCAGTTCTTC. This codes for CASNSNEGTGTYNEQFF.

The gene calls are TRBV7-2 and TRBJ1-5; TRBD1 agrees at 9 bases. The J segment lost 5 bases and the V segment lost 1 base, leaving 3 bases of the junction unmatched. CDR1 is SGHTA and CDR2 is FQGNSA in the germline V gene. The CDR3 loop spans 15 amino acids. The CDR3 protein is CASSLVGQGYQPQHF. Here the CDR3 DNA reads TGTGCCAGCAGCTTAGTGGGACAGGGCTATCAGCCCCAGCATTTT.

V and J are TRBV30 and TRBJ2-5, with TRBD2 as a possible D gene (7 bases). Germline V CDR1 and CDR2: GTSNPN, SVGIG (reference sequence). V gave up 1 base and J gave up 0 bases, with 21 bases separating them. This CDR3 is built from 18 residues. For the CDR3, the DNA is TGTGCCTGGAGTGGGGGGAGGGCCCCGACAGGCAACCAAGAGACCCAGTACTTC. Translated: CAWSGGRAPTGNQETQYF.

This clone was recorded once. The same CDR3 can be traced to other DNA sequences in this sample. This rearrangement joins TRBV5-6 to TRBJ2-3; unclear D gene. The CDR3 covers 13 residues. Germline CDR1 and CDR2: SGHDT and YYEEEE. V was cut by 1 base and J by 3 bases, with 6 bases left in between. This CDR3 reads CASSLLGTDTQYF. The CDR3 DNA follows: TGTGCCAGCAGCTTGCTCGGGACAGATACGCAGTATTTT.

On this clone itself: Additional DNA sequences in this sample encode the identical CDR3. The genes are TRBV30 and TRBJ2-1; TRBD2 matches at 15 bases. In germline, CDR1 is GTSNPN, CDR2 SVGIG (reference sequence). The CDR3 loop spans 15 amino acids. The ends lost 1 base at V and 7 bases at J; junction bases unmatched: 2. CDR3 in amino acids: CAWSEGLAGGNEQFF. For the CDR3, the DNA is TGTGCCTGGAGTGAGGGACTAGCGGGAGGTAATGAGCAGTTCTTC.

This chain connects TRBV11-2 to TRBJ2-2, with 8 bases aligning to TRBD1. The V and J ends lost 7 bases and 11 bases, in that order; junction bases with no gene match: 6. The CDR3 has 12 amino acids. Looked up from germline, CDR1 is SGHAT and CDR2 is FQNNGV. The CDR3 DNA reads TGTGCCAGCACTCACAGGGGGTTAGAGCTGTTTTTT. As protein: CASTHRGLELFF.

A note on this clone: This CDR3 is also generated by other DNA sequences in the sample. The rearrangement uses TRBV7-2 and TRBJ2-7; D remains ambiguous. The CDR3 contains 14 residues. V lost 1 base to trimming and J lost 3 bases, with 10 bases between them. Germline loops: CDR1 SGHTA, CDR2 FQGNSA. In DNA, the CDR3 is TGTGCCAGCAGCTTAGGAGGCAGCTACTACGAGCAGTACTTC. The encoded protein is CASSLGGSYYEQYF. Full variable domain (remainder filled in from reference TRBV7-2 and TRBJ2-7): GAGVSQSPSNKVTEKGKDVELRCDPISGHTALYWYRQSLGQGLEFLIYFQGNSAPDKSGLPSDRFSAERTGGSVSTLTIQRTQQEDSAVYLCASSLGGSYYEQYFGPGTRLTVT.

The chain combines TRBV6-5 with TRBJ1-2; TRBD1 is a possible D gene (6 bases). CDR3 length: 16 residues. Deletions cut 0 bases from V and 1 base from J, with 12 bases between. Germline lookup yields CDR1 MNHEY and CDR2 SVGAGI. DNA of the CDR3: TGTGCCAGCAGTTACTCTATACTCAGGGGTAACTATGGCTACACCTTC. The encoded protein is CASSYSILRGNYGYTF.

The chain couples TRBV29-1 to TRBJ2-1; D tentatively fits TRBD1 or TRBD2 (5 bases each). The germline gives CDR1 SQVTM, CDR2 ANQGSEA. V lost 4 bases, J lost 6 bases, and 16 bases lay in between. CDR3 length equals 14 residues. The DNA for the CDR3 is TGCAGCGTTGCGGGGACGACAAGCGGCAATGAGCAGTTCTTC. It is translated as CSVAGTTSGNEQFF.

The table lists this clone with a count of one. This chain links TRBV27 with TRBJ1-6; 7 bases match TRBD1. CDR3 length: 15 amino acids. From germline, CDR1 is MNHEY and CDR2 SMNVEV (reference sequence). J lost 9 bases, V lost 0 bases, and 5 bases had no gene match. The CDR3 DNA is TGTGCCAGCAGTTTATCCCGACAGGGCGGTTCACCCCTCCACTTT. This codes for CASSLSRQGGSPLHF.

The chain uses TRBV29-1 and TRBJ2-3; D is unresolved. The CDR3 length is 14 residues. Per germline, CDR1 SQVTM and CDR2 ANQGSEA. V was cut by 2 bases and J by 4 bases, with 13 bases left in between. CDR3 protein: CSVEKEPRADTQYF. In DNA form, the CDR3 reads TGCAGCGTTGAAAAAGAACCTCGGGCAGATACGCAGTATTTT.

The rearrangement uses TRBV4-1 and TRBJ2-1, with D perhaps matching TRBD1 (6 bases). Trimming removed 3 bases at V and 2 bases at J, with 17 bases between. From germline, CDR1 is MGHRA and CDR2 YSYEKL. This CDR3 is built from 17 residues. The CDR3 DNA follows: TGCGCCAGCAGCCAGGAGTGGACAGTGGCACCCTACAATGAGCAGTTCTTC. This sequence encodes CASSQEWTVAPYNEQFF.

A remark on this clone: Other nucleotide sequences in the sample specify the same CDR3. The V call is TRBV10-3, the J call TRBJ2-7, with TRBD1 identical over 7 bases. The V gene's germline CDR1 is ENHRY and CDR2 SYGVKD. The CDR3 runs 14 residues. After removal of 3 bases from V and 2 bases from J, the junction contained 4 bases not matched to a gene. DNA of the CDR3: TGTGCCATCAGTGACTCCGGGACAGCCTACGAGCAGTACTTC. Its protein is CAISDSGTAYEQYF.